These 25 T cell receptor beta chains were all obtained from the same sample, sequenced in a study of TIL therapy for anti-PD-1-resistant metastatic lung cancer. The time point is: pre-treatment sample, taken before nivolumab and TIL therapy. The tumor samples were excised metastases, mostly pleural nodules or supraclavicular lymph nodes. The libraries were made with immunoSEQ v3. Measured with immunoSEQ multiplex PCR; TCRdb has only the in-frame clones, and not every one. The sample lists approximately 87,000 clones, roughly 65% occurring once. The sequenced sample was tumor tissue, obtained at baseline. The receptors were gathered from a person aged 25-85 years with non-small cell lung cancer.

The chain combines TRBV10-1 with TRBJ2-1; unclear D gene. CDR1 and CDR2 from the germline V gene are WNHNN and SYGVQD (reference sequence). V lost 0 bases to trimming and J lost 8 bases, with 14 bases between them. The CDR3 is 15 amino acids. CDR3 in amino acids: CASSESYIASDEQFF. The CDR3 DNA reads TGCGCCAGCAGTGAGTCCTATATAGCCTCCGATGAGCAGTTCTTC.

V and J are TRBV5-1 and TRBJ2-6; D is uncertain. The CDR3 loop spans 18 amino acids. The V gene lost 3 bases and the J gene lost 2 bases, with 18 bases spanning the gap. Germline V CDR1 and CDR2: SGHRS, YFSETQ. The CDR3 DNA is TGCGCCAGCAGCTCCCGGTCAAGTGGGATGGCTGGGGCCAACGTCCTGACTTTC. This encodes CASSSRSSGMAGANVLTF. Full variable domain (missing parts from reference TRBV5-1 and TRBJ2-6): KAGVTQTPRYLIKTRGQQVTLSCSPISGHRSVSWYQQTPGQGLQFLFEYFSETQRNKGNFPGRFSGRQFSNSRSEMNVSTLELGDSALYLCASSSRSSGMAGANVLTFGAGSRLTVL.

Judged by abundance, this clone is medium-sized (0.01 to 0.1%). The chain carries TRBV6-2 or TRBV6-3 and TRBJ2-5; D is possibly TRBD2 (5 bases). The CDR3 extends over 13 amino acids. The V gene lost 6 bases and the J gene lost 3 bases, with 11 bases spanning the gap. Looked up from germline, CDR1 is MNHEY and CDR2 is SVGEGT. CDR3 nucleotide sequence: TGTGCCAGCAGCCTCGGGATAAAAGAGACCCAGTACTTC. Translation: CASSLGIKETQYF.

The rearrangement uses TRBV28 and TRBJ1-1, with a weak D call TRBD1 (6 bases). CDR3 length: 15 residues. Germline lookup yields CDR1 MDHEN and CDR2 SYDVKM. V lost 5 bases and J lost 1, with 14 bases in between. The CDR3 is CASSPPGHKNTEAFF. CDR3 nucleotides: TGTGCCAGCAGTCCGCCGGGACATAAGAACACTGAAGCTTTCTTT.

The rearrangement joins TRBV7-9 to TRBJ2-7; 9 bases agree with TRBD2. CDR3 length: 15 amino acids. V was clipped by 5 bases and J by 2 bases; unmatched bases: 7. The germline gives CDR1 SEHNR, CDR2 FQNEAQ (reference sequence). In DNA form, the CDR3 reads TGTGCCAGCAGCGAGACTAGCGGCCTTGCCTACGAGCAGTACTTC. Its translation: CASSETSGLAYEQYF.

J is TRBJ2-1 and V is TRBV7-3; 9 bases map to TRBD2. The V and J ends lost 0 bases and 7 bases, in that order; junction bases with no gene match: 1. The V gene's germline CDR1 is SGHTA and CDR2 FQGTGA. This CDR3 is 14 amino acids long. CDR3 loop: CASSLTSGSNEQFF. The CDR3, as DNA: TGTGCCAGCAGCTTAACTAGCGGGAGTAATGAGCAGTTCTTC.

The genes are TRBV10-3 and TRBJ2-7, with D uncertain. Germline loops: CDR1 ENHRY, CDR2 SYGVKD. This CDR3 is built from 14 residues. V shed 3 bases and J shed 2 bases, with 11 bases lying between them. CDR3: CAISDRGRPYEQYF. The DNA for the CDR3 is TGTGCCATCAGTGATAGAGGCAGACCCTACGAGCAGTACTTC.

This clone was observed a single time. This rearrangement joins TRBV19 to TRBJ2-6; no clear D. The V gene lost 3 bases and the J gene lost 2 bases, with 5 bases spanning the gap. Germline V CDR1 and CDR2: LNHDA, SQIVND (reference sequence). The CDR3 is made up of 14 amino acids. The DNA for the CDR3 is TGTGCCAGTAGTATCGGAACTGGGGCCAACGTCCTGACTTTC. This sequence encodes CASSIGTGANVLTF.

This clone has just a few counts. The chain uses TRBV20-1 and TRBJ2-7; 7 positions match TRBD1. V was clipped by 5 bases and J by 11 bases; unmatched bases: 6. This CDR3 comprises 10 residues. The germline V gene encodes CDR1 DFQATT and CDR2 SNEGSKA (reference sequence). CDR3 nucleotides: TGCAGTGCTTATGACAGGGTGGAGTACTTC. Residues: CSAYDRVEYF.

The CDR3 protein is CASSVAGGGETQYF. In DNA, the CDR3 is TGTGCCAGCAGCGTCGCGGGGGGTGGGGAGACCCAGTACTTC. V usage is TRBV9 and J usage is TRBJ2-5; TRBD2 matches at 8 bases. Trimming removed 2 bases from V and 5 bases from J; junction bases left unmatched: 5. Germline lookup yields CDR1 SGDLS and CDR2 YYNGEE. This CDR3 contains 14 residues.

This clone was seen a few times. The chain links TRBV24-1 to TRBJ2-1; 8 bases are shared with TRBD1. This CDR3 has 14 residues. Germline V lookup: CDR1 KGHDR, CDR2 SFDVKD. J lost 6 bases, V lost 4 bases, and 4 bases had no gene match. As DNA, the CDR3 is TGTGCCACCAGTGACGGACAGGGTCGCAATGAGCAGTTCTTC. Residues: CATSDGQGRNEQFF.

Here the CDR3 reads CASSPRTSGLDIQYF. DNA for the CDR3: TGTGCCAGCAGCCCTCGGACTAGCGGGTTAGACATTCAGTACTTC. The chain uses TRBV7-3 and TRBJ2-4; 11 bases align to TRBD2. Losses at the gene ends were 5 bases for V and 8 bases for J; bases not matched to a gene: 8. The CDR3 spans 15 residues. The germline CDR1 and CDR2 sequences are SGHTA and FQGTGA.

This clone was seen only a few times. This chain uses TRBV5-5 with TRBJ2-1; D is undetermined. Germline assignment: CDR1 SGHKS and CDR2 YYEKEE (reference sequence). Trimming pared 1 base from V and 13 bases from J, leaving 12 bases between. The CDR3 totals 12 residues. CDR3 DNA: TGTGCCAGCAGCTTGTGGTCTGCCGGACAGTTCTTC. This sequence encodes CASSLWSAGQFF.

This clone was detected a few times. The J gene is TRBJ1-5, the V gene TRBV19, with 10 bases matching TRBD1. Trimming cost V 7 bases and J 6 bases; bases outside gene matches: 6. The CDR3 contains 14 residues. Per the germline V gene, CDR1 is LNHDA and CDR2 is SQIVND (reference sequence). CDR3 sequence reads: CASTGTGAFQPQHF. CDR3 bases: TGTGCCAGTACCGGGACAGGGGCTTTTCAGCCCCAGCATTTT.

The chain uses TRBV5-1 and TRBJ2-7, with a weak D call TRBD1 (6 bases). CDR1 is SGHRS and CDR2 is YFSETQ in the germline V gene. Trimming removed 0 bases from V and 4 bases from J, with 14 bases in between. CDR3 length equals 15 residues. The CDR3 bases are TGCGCCAGCAGCTTGGGGGCAGGGGAGTTATACGAGCAGTACTTC. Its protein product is CASSLGAGELYEQYF.

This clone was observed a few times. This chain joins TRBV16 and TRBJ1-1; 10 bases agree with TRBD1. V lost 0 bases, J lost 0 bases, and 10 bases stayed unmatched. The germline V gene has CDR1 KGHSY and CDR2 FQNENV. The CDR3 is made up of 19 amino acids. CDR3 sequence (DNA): TGTGCCAGCAGCCAATCGATCCCCGGGGACAGGGGATTGAACACTGAAGCTTTCTTT. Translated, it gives CASSQSIPGDRGLNTEAFF.

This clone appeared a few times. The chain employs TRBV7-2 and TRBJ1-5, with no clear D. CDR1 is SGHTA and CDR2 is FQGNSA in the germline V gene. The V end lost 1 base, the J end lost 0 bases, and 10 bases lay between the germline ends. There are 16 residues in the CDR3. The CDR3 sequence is CASSLDGAYSNQPQHF. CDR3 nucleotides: TGTGCCAGCAGCTTAGACGGAGCGTATAGCAATCAGCCCCAGCATTTT.

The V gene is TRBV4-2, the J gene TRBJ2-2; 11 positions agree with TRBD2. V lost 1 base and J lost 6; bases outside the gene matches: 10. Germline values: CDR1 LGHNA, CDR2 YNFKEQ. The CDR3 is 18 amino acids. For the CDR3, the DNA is TGTGCCAGCAGCCAAGTTTATAGGCTAGCGGGGGGACCCGGGGAGCTGTTTTTT. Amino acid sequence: CASSQVYRLAGGPGELFF.

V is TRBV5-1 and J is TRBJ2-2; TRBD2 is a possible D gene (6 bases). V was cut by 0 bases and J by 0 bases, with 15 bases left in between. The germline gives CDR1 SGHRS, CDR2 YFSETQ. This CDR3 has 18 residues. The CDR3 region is CASSLGSIGGANTGELFF. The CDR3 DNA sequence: TGCGCCAGCAGCTTGGGATCTATCGGGGGAGCGAACACCGGGGAGCTGTTTTTT. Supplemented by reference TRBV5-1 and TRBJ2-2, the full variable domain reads KAGVTQTPRYLIKTRGQQVTLSCSPISGHRSVSWYQQTPGQGLQFLFEYFSETQRNKGNFPGRFSGRQFSNSRSEMNVSTLELGDSALYLCASSLGSIGGANTGELFFGEGSRLTVL.

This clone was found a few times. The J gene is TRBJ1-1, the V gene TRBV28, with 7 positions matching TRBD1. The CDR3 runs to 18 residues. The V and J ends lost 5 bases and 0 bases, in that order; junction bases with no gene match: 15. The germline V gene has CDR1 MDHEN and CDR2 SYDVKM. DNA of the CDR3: TGTGCCAGCAGTCCCATCACAGGGGCCTTAATACTGAACACTGAAGCTTTCTTT. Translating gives CASSPITGALILNTEAFF.

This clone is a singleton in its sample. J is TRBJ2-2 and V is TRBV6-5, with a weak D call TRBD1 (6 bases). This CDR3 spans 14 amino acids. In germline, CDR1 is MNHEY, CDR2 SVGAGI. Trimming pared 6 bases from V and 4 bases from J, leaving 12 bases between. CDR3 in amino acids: CASRLHRVTGELFF. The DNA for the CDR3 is TGTGCCAGCAGGCTTCACAGGGTCACCGGGGAGCTGTTTTTT.

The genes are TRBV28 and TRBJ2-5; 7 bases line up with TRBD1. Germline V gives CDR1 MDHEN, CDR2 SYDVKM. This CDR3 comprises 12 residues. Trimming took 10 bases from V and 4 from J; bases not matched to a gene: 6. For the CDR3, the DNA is TGTGCCACCCGGGACAGTTTAGAGACCCAGTACTTC. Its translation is CATRDSLETQYF.

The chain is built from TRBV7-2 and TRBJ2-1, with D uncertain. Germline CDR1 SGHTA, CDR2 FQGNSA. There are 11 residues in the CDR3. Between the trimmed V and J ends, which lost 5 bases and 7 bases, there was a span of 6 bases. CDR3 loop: CASSPVNEQFF. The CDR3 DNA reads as TGTGCCAGCAGCCCGGTAAATGAGCAGTTCTTC.

Here the CDR3 reads CASSYLGLAGEQFF. In DNA form, the CDR3 reads TGTGCCAGCAGTTACCTGGGACTAGCGGGGGAGCAGTTCTTC. The chain couples TRBV6-5 to TRBJ2-1; 13 bases line up with TRBD2. The CDR3 extends over 14 amino acids. The germline V gene encodes CDR1 MNHEY and CDR2 SVGAGI. V lost 2 bases, J lost 10 bases, and 2 bases stayed unmatched.

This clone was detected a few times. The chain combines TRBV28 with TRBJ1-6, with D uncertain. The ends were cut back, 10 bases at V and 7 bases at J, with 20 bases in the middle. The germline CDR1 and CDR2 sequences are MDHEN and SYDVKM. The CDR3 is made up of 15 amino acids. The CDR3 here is CATSLRTALNSPLHF. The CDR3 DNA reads TGTGCCACCTCTCTCCGGACGGCGCTCAATTCACCCCTCCACTTT.